Sequencing of this TCR beta chain was carried out in a study of CXCR3-negative and CXCR3-positive naive CD8 T cells. The CDR3 sequence is 12 residues long. 300,000 to 350,000 cells per CD8+ T cell subset were flow-sorted in triplicate. Study outcomes and limitations: Hydrophobicity was higher for TRB CDR3s found in CXCR3-positive naive cells than in CXCR3-negative naive cells. For memory CD8+ cells diversity was much lower, but both naive subsets had comparably high diversity. Researchers report CXCR3 expression partially decreased after cryopreservation, with fresh PBMCs used in most assays.

Libraries were UMI-labeled 5' RACE TRB cDNA. TCRdb reprocessed the 5' RACE reads, with one entry per CDR3 protein and no DNA. Reported are around 140,000 distinct CDR3 sequences; the ten largest clones contain nearly 0.5%. In the case of this clonotype: Its antigen is not known.

The J gene is TRBJ1-2, the V gene TRBV12-3 or TRBV12-4. The clonotype was recovered from a human donor in good health. Some clones in this sample may be carry-over from other donors' samples. The sequenced material came from naive CXCR3- CD8+ T cells from blood. Indicated subset: CD45RO-CCR7+CD27+CD95- naive CD8+ T cells lacking CXCR3 (TNR3-). The CDR3 protein is CASSLWRHGYTF.